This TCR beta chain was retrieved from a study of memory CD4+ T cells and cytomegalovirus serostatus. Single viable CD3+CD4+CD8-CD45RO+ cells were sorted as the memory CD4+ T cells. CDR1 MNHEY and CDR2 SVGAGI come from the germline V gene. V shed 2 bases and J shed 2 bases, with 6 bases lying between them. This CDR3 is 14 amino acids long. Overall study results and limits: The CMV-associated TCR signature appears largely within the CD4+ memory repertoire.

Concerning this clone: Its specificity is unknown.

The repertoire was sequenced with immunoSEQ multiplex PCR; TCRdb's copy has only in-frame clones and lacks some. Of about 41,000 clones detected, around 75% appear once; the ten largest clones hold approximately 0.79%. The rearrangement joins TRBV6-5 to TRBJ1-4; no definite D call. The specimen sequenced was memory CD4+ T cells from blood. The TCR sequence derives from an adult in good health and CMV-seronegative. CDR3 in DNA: TGTGCCAGCAGTTACGGGGAGACTAATGAAAAACTGTTTTTT. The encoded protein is CASSYGETNEKLFF.